The present entry profiles one TCR beta chain with its context. Its matching antigen is unknown. The record originates from a study of response to subunit inactivated influenza vaccine. Study-wide results and caveats: It was the authors' suggestion that each seasonal influenza vaccination recruits few new T cells.

MiXCR, run by TCRdb on the RT-PCR reads, gives a single entry per CDR3 protein. The table lists over 800,000 distinct CDR3 sequences, approximately 22% of them singletons. This CDR3 contains 15 residues. Trimming removed 8 bases from V and 4 bases from J, with 19 bases in between. The source is a man between 45 and 60 years old who received an inactivated influenza vaccine. Source: PBMCs from blood, taken approximately 5 days after vaccination. The chain joins TRBV12-3 or TRBV12-4 to TRBJ2-3; TRBD2 is a possible D gene (7 bases). CDR3 amino acids: CASLGWGGRADTQYF. The CDR3 DNA follows: TGTGCCAGCTTGGGGTGGGGGGGCCGCGCAGATACGCAGTATTTT.